This entry describes one T cell receptor (beta chain). The antigen is undetermined. The PCR had 60 Vbeta and 13 Jbeta primers. Here immunoSEQ multiplex PCR was the method, and the copy in TCRdb shows in-frame clones only, minus some. This table has more than 60,000 clones, about 82% appearing once. V shed 5 bases and J 5 bases; nucleotides not matched to a gene: 10. The germline gives CDR1 SEHNR, CDR2 FQNEAQ (reference sequence). The CDR3 extends over 15 amino acids. The data stem from a study of cytomegalovirus exposure and HLA in healthy donors. Findings and limits, study-wide: A later analysis found most CMV-associated TCR beta chains apparently HLA-restricted. A later analysis reportedly found that, within productive TCRs, an Asian-associated ancestry cluster had fewer N-insertions than the mean observed across the approximately 690 donors.

Specimen: PBMCs. The TCR was taken from a woman aged 25 to 39 in good health and CMV-seronegative. The rearrangement links TRBV7-9 to TRBJ2-3, with 7 positions matching TRBD2. The CDR3 loop is CASSHPREAVDTQYF. CDR3 coding DNA: TGTGCCAGCAGCCACCCCCGGGAGGCGGTAGATACGCAGTATTTT.